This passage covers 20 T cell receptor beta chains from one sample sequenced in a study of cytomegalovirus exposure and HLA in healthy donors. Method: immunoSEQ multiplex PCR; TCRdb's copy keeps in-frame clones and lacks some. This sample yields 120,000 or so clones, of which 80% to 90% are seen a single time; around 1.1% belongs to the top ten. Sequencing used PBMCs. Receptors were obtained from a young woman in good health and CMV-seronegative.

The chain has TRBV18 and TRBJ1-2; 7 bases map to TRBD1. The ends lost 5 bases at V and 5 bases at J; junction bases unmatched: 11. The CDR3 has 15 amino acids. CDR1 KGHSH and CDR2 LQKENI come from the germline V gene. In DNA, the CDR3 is TGTGCCAGCTCAAATATAGGGACAGCGCCTTATGGCTACACCTTC. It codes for CASSNIGTAPYGYTF.

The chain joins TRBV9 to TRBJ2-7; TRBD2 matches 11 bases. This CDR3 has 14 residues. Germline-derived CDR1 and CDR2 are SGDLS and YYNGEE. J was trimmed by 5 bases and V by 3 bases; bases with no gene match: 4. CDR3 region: CASSEGGLADEQYF. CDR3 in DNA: TGTGCCAGCAGCGAGGGGGGACTAGCGGACGAGCAGTACTTC.

The CDR3 nucleotides are TGTGCCAGCAGTTTTAGCGGGGCGATTCGCTACAATGAGCAGTTCTTC. Its protein is CASSFSGAIRYNEQFF. The V call is TRBV7-9, the J call TRBJ2-1; TRBD2 matches at 8 bases. The CDR3 contains 16 residues. CDR1 and CDR2 (germline): SEHNR, FQNEAQ (reference sequence). V trimming: 6 bases; J trimming: 3 bases; junction bases outside the gene matches: 10.

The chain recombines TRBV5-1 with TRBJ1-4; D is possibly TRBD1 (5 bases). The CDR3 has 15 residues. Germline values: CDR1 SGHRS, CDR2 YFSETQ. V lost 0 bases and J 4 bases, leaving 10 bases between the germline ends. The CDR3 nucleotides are TGCGCCAGCAGCTTGGACGACAGCTATAATGAAAAACTGTTTTTT. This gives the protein CASSLDDSYNEKLFF.

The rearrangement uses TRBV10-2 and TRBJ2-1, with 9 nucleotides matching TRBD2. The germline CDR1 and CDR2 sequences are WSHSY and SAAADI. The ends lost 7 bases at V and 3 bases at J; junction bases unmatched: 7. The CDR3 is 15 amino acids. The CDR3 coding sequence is TGCGCCAGCACTAGTAGCGGGAGAGGCTACAATGAGCAGTTCTTC. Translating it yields CASTSSGRGYNEQFF.

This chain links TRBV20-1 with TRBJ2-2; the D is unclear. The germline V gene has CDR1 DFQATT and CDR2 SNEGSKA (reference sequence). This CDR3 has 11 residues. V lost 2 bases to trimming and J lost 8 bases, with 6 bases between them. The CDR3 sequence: CSARFLGELFF. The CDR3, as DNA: TGCAGTGCTAGATTTCTTGGGGAGCTGTTTTTT.

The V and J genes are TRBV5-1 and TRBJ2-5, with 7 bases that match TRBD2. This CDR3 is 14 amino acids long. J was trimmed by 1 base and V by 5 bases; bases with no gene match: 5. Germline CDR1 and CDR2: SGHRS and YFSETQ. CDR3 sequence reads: CASRFSSGQETQYF. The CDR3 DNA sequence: TGCGCCAGCAGGTTTTCTAGCGGCCAAGAGACCCAGTACTTC.

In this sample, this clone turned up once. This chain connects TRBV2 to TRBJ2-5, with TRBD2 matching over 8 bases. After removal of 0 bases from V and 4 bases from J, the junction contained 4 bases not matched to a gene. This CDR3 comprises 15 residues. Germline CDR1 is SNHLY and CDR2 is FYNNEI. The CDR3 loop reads CASSEALAGGETQYF. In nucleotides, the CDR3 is TGTGCCAGCAGTGAAGCTTTGGCGGGGGGAGAGACCCAGTACTTC.

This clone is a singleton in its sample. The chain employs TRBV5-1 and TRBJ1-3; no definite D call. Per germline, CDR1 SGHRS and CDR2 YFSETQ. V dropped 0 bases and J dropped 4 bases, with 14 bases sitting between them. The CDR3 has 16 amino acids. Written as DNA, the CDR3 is TGCGCCAGCAGCTTGGGAGGCAGTTCGCTGGGAAACACCATATATTTT. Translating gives CASSLGGSSLGNTIYF.

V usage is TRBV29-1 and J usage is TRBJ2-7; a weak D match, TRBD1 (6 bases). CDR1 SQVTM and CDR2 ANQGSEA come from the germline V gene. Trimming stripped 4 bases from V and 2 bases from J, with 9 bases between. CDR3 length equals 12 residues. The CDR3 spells CSVAGATYEQYF. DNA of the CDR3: TGCAGCGTTGCAGGGGCCACCTACGAGCAGTACTTC.

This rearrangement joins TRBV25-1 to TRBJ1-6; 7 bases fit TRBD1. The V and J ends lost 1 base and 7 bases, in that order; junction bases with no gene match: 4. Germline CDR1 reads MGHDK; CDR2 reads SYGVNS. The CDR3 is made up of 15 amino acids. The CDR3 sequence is CASSESAGGNSPLHF. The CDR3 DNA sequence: TGTGCCAGCAGTGAATCGGCAGGGGGAAATTCACCCCTCCACTTT.

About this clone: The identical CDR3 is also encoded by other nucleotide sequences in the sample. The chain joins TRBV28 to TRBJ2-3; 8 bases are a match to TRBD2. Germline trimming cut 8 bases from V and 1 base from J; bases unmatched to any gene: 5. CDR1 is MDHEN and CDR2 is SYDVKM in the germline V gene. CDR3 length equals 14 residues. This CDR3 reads CASRRAGGTDTQYF. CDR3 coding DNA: TGTGCCAGCCGGAGAGCGGGAGGCACAGATACGCAGTATTTT. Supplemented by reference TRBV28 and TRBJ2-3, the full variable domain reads DVKVTQSSRYLVKRTGEKVFLECVQDMDHENMFWYRQDPGLGLRLIYFSYDVKMKEKGDIPEGYSVSREKKERFSLILESASTNQTSMYLCASRRAGGTDTQYFGPGTRLTVL.

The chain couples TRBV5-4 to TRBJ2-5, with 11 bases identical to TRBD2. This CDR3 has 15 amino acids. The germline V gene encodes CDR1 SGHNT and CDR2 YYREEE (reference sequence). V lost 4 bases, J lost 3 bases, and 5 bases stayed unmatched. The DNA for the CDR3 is TGTGCCAGCAGCAAAGGGACTAGCGGAGAAGAGACCCAGTACTTC. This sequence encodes CASSKGTSGEETQYF.

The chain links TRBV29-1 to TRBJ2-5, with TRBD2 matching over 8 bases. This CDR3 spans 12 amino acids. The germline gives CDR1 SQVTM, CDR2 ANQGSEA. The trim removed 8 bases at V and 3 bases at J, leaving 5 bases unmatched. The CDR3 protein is CSMTAGEETQYF. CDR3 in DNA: TGCAGCATGACAGCGGGAGAAGAGACCCAGTACTTC.

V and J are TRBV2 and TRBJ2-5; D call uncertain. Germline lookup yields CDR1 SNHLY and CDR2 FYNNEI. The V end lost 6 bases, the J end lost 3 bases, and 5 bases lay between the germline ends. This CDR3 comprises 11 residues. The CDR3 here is CASSRKETQYF. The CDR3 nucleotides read TGTGCCAGCAGCAGAAAAGAGACCCAGTACTTC. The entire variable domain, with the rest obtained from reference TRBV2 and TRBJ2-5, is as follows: EPEVTQTPSHQVTQMGQEVILRCVPISNHLYFYWYRQILGQKVEFLVSFYNNEISEKSEIFDDQFSVERPDGSNFTLKIRSTKLEDSAMYFCASSRKETQYFGPGTRLLVL.

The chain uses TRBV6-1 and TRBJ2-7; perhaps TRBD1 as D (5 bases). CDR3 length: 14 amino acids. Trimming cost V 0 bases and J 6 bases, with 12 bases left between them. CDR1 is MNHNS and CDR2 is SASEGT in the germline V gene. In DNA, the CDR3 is TGTGCCAGCAGTGAAGCGTTAGGTAGGGGCGAGCAGTACGTC. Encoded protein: CASSEALGRGEQYV.

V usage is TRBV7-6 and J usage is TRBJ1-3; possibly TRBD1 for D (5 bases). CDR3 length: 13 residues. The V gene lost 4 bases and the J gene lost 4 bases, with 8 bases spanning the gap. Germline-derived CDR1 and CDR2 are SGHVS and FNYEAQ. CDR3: CASSSNRGNTIYF. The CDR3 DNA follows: TGTGCCAGCAGCTCGAACAGGGGAAACACCATATATTTT.

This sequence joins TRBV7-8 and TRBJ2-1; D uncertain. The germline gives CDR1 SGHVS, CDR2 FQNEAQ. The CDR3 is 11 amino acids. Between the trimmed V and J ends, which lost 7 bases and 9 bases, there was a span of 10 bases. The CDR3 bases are TGTGCCAGCATCAGAGGATTTGAGCAGTTCTTC. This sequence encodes CASIRGFEQFF. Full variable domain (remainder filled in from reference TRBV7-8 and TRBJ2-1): GAGVSQSPRYKVAKRGQDVALRCDPISGHVSLFWYQQALGQGPEFLTYFQNEAQLDKSGLPSDRFFAERPEGSVSTLKIQRTQQEDSAVYLCASIRGFEQFFGPGTRLTVL.

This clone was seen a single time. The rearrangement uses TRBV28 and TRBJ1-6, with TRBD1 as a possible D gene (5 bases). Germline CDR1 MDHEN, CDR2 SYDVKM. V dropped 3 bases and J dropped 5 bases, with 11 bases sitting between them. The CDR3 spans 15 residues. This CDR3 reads CASSLWGGNNSPLHF. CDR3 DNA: TGTGCCAGCAGTTTGTGGGGGGGGAATAATTCACCCCTCCACTTT.

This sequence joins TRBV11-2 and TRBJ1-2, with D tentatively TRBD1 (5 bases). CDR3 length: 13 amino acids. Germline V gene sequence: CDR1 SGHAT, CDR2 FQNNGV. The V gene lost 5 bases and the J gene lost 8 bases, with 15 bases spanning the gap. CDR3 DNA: TGTGCCAGCAGCCCTAACAGGCCAGAGGGCTACACCTTC. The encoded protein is CASSPNRPEGYTF.